Below are 3 T cell receptor beta chains sequenced from a single sample in a study of metastatic and nonmetastatic thyroid tumors. No treatment had been given to any patient before thyroid surgery. TCRdb re-called clones via MiXCR from the PCR reads. This table has about 16,000 clones, roughly 31% appearing once. The source material was blood. The receptors come from a female donor with papillary thyroid cancer or a benign thyroid nodule (not recorded which). Some clones in this sample may be carry-over from other donors' samples.

The CDR3 DNA sequence: TGTGCCAGCAGTTCTCAGAGGGCTGGAAACACCATATATTTT. It is translated as CASSSQRAGNTIYF. The chain carries TRBV28 and TRBJ1-3, with D hard to call. Germline loops: CDR1 MDHEN, CDR2 SYDVKM. The CDR3 has 14 residues. Trimming left V 4 bases short and J 2 bases short, with 9 bases between.

As to this clone: Likely a read error: the CDR3 ends without its conserved phenylalanine or tryptophan. The genes are TRBV7-6 and TRBJ2-5; possibly TRBD2 for D (5 bases). Matching the DNA end better, TRBJ2-1 makes the J call doubtful. The germline V gene encodes CDR1 SGHVS and CDR2 FNYEAQ. CDR3 size: 13 residues. DNA of the CDR3: TGTGCCAGCAGCTTAGGGATGTGGGAGACCCAGTTCGTC. It is translated as CASSLGMWETQFV.

This clone qualifies as medium-sized. The chain is built from TRBV5-1 and TRBJ1-2; D ambiguous. V lost 4 bases and J lost 1, with 17 bases in between. This CDR3 has 16 residues. Germline V gives CDR1 SGHRS, CDR2 YFSETQ. The CDR3 nucleotides read TGCGCCAGCAGCCCCGGCGGAGCATTACTTAACTATGGCTACACCTTC. Its translation: CASSPGGALLNYGYTF.